These T cell receptor beta chains were read from a single sample in a study of T cell responses to AZD1222 COVID-19 vaccine. The table came from immunoSEQ multiplex PCR; TCRdb's copy has only in-frame clones and leaves some out. This sample carries 120,000 or so clones, more than 85% of them seen once, and the ten largest clones take 11%. The material was peripheral blood, obtained on day 0 of MenACWY control vaccination. These receptor sequences come from an adult in good health. CDR3s leave out the opening cysteine and the closing phenylalanine or tryptophan. Clone size, where shown, is once, few, many, or a class for clones that have expanded.

>-|TRBJ2-1|13|TRBV11-3
ASSLDGPREVEQF
>-|TRBJ1-5|13|TRBV19
ASSIVGVSNQPQH
>-|TRBJ2-3|14|TRBV9
ASSPRTGLSTDTQY
>-|TRBJ2-3|15|TRBV19
ASSPRTSGMSTDTQY
>-|TRBJ2-7|12|TRBV30
AFRARDRTYEQY
>-|TRBJ2-7|12|TRBV6-1
ASSGLAGGAEQY
>-|TRBJ1-5|14|TRBV30
AWIDGHIGINQPQH
>-|TRBJ1-2|15|TRBV6-1
ASSDIEWEGTNYGYT
>-|TRBJ2-7|13|TRBV27
ASSFTVATTYEQY
>-|TRBJ1-2|11|TRBV12-3/TRBV12-4
ASSYGPGYGYT
>-|TRBJ2-3|17|TRBV5-1
ASSLGTIGLAGGPGTQY
>-|TRBJ1-4|12|TRBV5-1
ASSLNRANEKLF
>-|TRBJ1-2|10|TRBV24-1
ATSDGGWGYT
>-|TRBJ2-2|15|TRBV6-4
ASSDFGGRTNTGELF
>-|TRBJ1-1|13|TRBV25-1
ASRLSGPRVTEAF
>-|TRBJ2-7|14|TRBV7-9
ASSIKREWAPYEQY
>few|TRBJ2-1|14|TRBV6-1
ASSALTSGRGGEQF